This T cell receptor (beta chain) emerged from a study of cytomegalovirus exposure and HLA in healthy donors. Study summary: About 80 million unique TCR sequences came from HLA-typed donors in an early release. Study observations and caveats: In a later analysis, HLA-associated beta chains showed higher expansion and lower generation probabilities than comparable chains. In a later analysis, TCR beta V- and J-gene trimming was associated with a missense DCLRE1C variant.

In regard to this clone: Its antigen is not identified. This may be a read error: a much more frequent sequence differs by one nucleotide.

The study ran its PCR with 60 Vbeta and 13 Jbeta primers. Assay: immunoSEQ multiplex PCR; the TCRdb copy retains only in-frame clones and omits some. Of under 200,000 clones in the sample, roughly 70% are singletons; the top ten hold 1.5% to 2%. The receptor was derived from a woman under 40 in good health and CMV-seronegative. Specimen: PBMCs.

The CDR3 loop reads CASSISGAYEQHF. CDR3 DNA: TGTGCCAGTAGTATCAGCGGGGCCTACGAGCAGCACTTC. The chain recombines TRBV19 with TRBJ2-5, with TRBD2 matching over 7 bases. Per germline, CDR1 LNHDA and CDR2 SQIVND (reference sequence). The CDR3 runs to 13 residues. Full variable domain (outside the CDR3, taken from reference TRBV19 and TRBJ2-5): DGGITQSPKYLFRKEGQNVTLSCEQNLNHDAMYWYRQDPGQGLRLIYYSQIVNDFQKGDIAEGYSVSREKKESFPLTVTSAQKNPTAFYLCASSISGAYEQHFGPGTRLLVL.